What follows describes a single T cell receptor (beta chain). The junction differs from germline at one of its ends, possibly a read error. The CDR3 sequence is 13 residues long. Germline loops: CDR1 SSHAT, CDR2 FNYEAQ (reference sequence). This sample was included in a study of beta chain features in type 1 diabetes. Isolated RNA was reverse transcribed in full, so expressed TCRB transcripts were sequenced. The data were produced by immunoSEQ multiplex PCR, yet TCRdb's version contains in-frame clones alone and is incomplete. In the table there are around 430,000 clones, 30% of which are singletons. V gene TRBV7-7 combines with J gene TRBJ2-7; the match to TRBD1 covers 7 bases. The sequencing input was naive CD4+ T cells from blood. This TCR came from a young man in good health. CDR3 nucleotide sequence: TGTGCTAGCAGCTCCTACAGGGGTCACGAGCAGTACTTC. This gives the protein CASSSYRGHEQYF.